One sample yielded the 17 T cell receptor beta chains listed below, sequenced in a study of OX40 agonist ivuxolimab in advanced cancers. Assay used: immunoSEQ multiplex PCR; TCRdb lists only in-frame clones, some missing. This sample carries about 73,000 clones, roughly 90% of them seen once, and the ten largest clones take 0.7% to 1%. The sequences come from CD4+ or CD8+ T cells sorted from blood, collected in a trial of the OX40 agonist ivuxolimab. The receptor source for this set is an adult with an advanced solid tumor such as melanoma, head and neck, liver or kidney cancer.

This chain uses TRBV28 with TRBJ2-7; TRBD1 agrees at 9 bases. The germline V gene encodes CDR1 MDHEN and CDR2 SYDVKM. This CDR3 has 15 residues. J gave up 5 bases and V 5 bases, and 10 bases lay outside the gene matches. In DNA, the CDR3 is TGTGCCAGCAGTCGAGGCGGGACAGGGAGGAACGAGCAGTACTTC. It translates to CASSRGGTGRNEQYF.

The genes are TRBV5-1 and TRBJ2-7, with 7 bases that match TRBD1. The CDR3 spans 14 residues. CDR1 and CDR2 (germline): SGHRS, YFSETQ. Trimming removed 4 bases from V and 2 bases from J; junction bases left unmatched: 6. CDR3 loop: CASSRGQRTYEQYF. CDR3 coding DNA: TGCGCCAGCAGCAGGGGACAGCGAACCTACGAGCAGTACTTC.

V is TRBV20-1 and J is TRBJ1-5; D uncertain. Trimming pared 2 bases from V and 9 bases from J, leaving 8 bases between. The germline gives CDR1 DFQATT, CDR2 SNEGSKA (reference sequence). The CDR3 contains 11 residues. CDR3 bases: TGCAGTGCTAGAAACGAGGGGCCCCAGCATTTT. This translates into CSARNEGPQHF.

This sequence joins TRBV13 and TRBJ1-2; possible D gene TRBD1, 5 bases. Germline CDR1 PRHDT, CDR2 FYEKMQ (reference sequence). This CDR3 comprises 13 residues. Trimming pared 5 bases from V and 3 bases from J, leaving 10 bases between. In DNA, the CDR3 is TGTGCCAGCAGCCGGGGGAGGGACTATGGCTACACCTTC. This codes for CASSRGRDYGYTF.

The chain uses TRBV5-1 and TRBJ2-5; the D is unclear. CDR3 length: 14 residues. Trimming removed 4 bases from V and 2 bases from J, with 12 bases in between. Germline lookup yields CDR1 SGHRS and CDR2 YFSETQ. The CDR3 coding sequence is TGCGCCAGCAGCCCCCCGGACGTTCAAGAGACCCAGTACTTC. Translated: CASSPPDVQETQYF. The complete variable domain, with remaining parts taken from reference TRBV5-1 and TRBJ2-5, reads KAGVTQTPRYLIKTRGQQVTLSCSPISGHRSVSWYQQTPGQGLQFLFEYFSETQRNKGNFPGRFSGRQFSNSRSEMNVSTLELGDSALYLCASSPPDVQETQYFGPGTRLLVL.

J is TRBJ1-4 and V is TRBV5-1; a weak D match, TRBD1 (5 bases). CDR1 and CDR2 (germline): SGHRS, YFSETQ. V was clipped by 2 bases and J by 5 bases, with 10 bases between them. This CDR3 contains 14 residues. The CDR3 here is CASSFGGVNEKLFF. In DNA form, the CDR3 reads TGCGCCAGCAGCTTCGGGGGAGTAAATGAAAAACTGTTTTTT.

This rearrangement joins TRBV2 to TRBJ1-5; unclear D gene. From germline, CDR1 is SNHLY and CDR2 FYNNEI. The ends were cut back, 2 bases at V and 0 bases at J, with 5 bases in the middle. The CDR3 contains 14 residues. As DNA, the CDR3 is TGTGCCAGCAGTGAACAATATAGCAATCAGCCCCAGCATTTT. This codes for CASSEQYSNQPQHF.

V usage is TRBV6-1 and J usage is TRBJ2-7, with D perhaps TRBD1 (5 bases). This CDR3 is 11 amino acids long. Germline values: CDR1 MNHNS, CDR2 SASEGT. Trimming cost V 9 bases and J 6 bases, with 12 bases left between them. The CDR3 bases are TGTGCCAGATCAGGGATGTGCGAGCAGTACTTC. Protein sequence: CARSGMCEQYF.

The chain joins TRBV9 to TRBJ2-5; a weak D match, TRBD2 (6 bases). CDR3 size: 14 residues. Germline-derived CDR1 and CDR2 are SGDLS and YYNGEE. With 1 base removed from V and 4 bases from J, the gap between germline ends came to 11 bases. CDR3 DNA: TGTGCCAGCAGCGTATTAGGAGGGCGAGAGACCCAGTACTTC. Protein product: CASSVLGGRETQYF.

The chain links TRBV5-1 to TRBJ2-5; D gene unclear. Germline CDR1 reads SGHRS; CDR2 reads YFSETQ. V lost 4 bases and J lost 3, with 13 bases in between. The CDR3 extends over 14 amino acids. The CDR3 region has the DNA TGCGCCAGCAGCGTTAGTGGTAACAAAGAGACCCAGTACTTC. Protein: CASSVSGNKETQYF.

V is TRBV7-8 and J is TRBJ2-7; D uncertain. The germline V and J ends were trimmed by 4 bases and 1 base, with 17 bases remaining between them. This CDR3 region has 16 residues. CDR1 and CDR2 (germline): SGHVS, FQNEAQ. The CDR3 sequence: CASSSSTLSTSYEQYF. The CDR3 nucleotides read TGTGCCAGCAGCTCCTCGACCTTAAGCACTTCCTACGAGCAGTACTTC.

This clone came up once. The chain couples TRBV2 to TRBJ2-1; TRBD2 agrees at 13 bases. This CDR3 has 14 residues. Germline values: CDR1 SNHLY, CDR2 FYNNEI. After removal of 4 bases from V and 13 bases from J, the junction contained 7 bases not matched to a gene. The CDR3 DNA is TGTGCCAGCAGTGTTGGGACTAGCGGGATGACCCAGTTCTTC. Translation gives CASSVGTSGMTQFF. Supplemented by reference TRBV2 and TRBJ2-1, the full variable domain reads EPEVTQTPSHQVTQMGQEVILRCVPISNHLYFYWYRQILGQKVEFLVSFYNNEISEKSEIFDDQFSVERPDGSNFTLKIRSTKLEDSAMYFCASSVGTSGMTQFFGPGTRLTVL.

This clone was detected only a few times. This chain joins TRBV21-1 and TRBJ2-7; TRBD2 is the table's D call, not checked against the DNA. TRBV21-1 is reported as a pseudogene. This CDR3 contains 16 residues. The CDR3 DNA sequence: TGTGCCAGCAGCAAAGGGACTAGCGGGAGCTCCTACGAGCAGTACTTC. Translated: CASSKGTSGSSYEQYF.

This chain uses TRBV9 with TRBJ1-3; 7 bases fit TRBD1. The CDR3 has 15 residues. With V trimmed by 4 bases and J by 3 bases, 7 bases remained unmatched. The V gene's germline CDR1 is SGDLS and CDR2 YYNGEE. CDR3 sequence reads: CASSSRGQLGNTIYF. In nucleotides, the CDR3 is TGTGCCAGCAGCTCTAGGGGACAGCTTGGAAACACCATATATTTT.

This clone was detected a few times. CDR3 region: CAWSVGSNTEAFF. The CDR3 DNA reads as TGTGCCTGGAGTGTAGGGTCGAACACTGAAGCTTTCTTT. The chain uses TRBV30 and TRBJ1-1; D gene unclear. The CDR3 has 13 amino acids. CDR1 is GTSNPN and CDR2 is SVGIG in the germline V gene (reference sequence). With 0 bases removed from V and 1 base from J, the gap between germline ends came to 6 bases. The variable domain in full, with the rest retrieved from reference TRBV30 and TRBJ1-1, is SQTIHQWPATLVQPVGSPLSLECTVEGTSNPNLYWYRQAAGRGLQLLFYSVGIGQISSEVPQNLSASRPQDRQFILSSKKLLLSDSGFYLCAWSVGSNTEAFFGQGTRLTVV.

The V call is TRBV30, the J call TRBJ2-7, with D perhaps being TRBD1 or TRBD2 (6 bases each). This CDR3 has 15 residues. In germline, CDR1 is GTSNPN, CDR2 SVGIG (reference sequence). V was cut by 1 base and J by 5 bases, with 18 bases left in between. CDR3 sequence reads: CAWSGGGGRVDEQYF. CDR3 sequence (DNA): TGTGCCTGGAGTGGAGGAGGGGGACGGGTGGACGAGCAGTACTTC.

The rearrangement links TRBV5-1 to TRBJ2-5; D remains ambiguous. This CDR3 is 11 amino acids long. The germline V gene encodes CDR1 SGHRS and CDR2 YFSETQ. Trimming left V 4 bases short and J 2 bases short, with 3 bases between. This chain's CDR3 is CASSRQETQYF. The CDR3 region has the DNA TGCGCCAGCAGCCGGCAAGAGACCCAGTACTTC.